Below are 17 T cell receptor beta chains sequenced from a single sample in a study of cytomegalovirus exposure and HLA in healthy donors. This PCR relied on a set of 60 Vbeta primers and 13 Jbeta primers. The data were produced by immunoSEQ multiplex PCR, yet TCRdb's version contains in-frame clones alone and is incomplete. The sample lists some 180,000 clones, less than 80% seen once, with roughly 1.5% in the top ten. The sequenced material came from PBMCs. Source of these receptors: a man aged 18 to 35 in good health and CMV-seronegative.

V is TRBV2 and J is TRBJ1-5, with 8 nucleotides matching TRBD1. This CDR3 is 14 amino acids long. From germline, CDR1 is SNHLY and CDR2 FYNNEI. J gave up 1 base and V 8 bases, and 4 bases lay outside the gene matches. The CDR3 DNA sequence: TGTGCCAGCCAGGGGGCGAGGAGCAATCAGCCCCAGCATTTT. This gives the protein CASQGARSNQPQHF.

This clone was seen just once. This chain links TRBV19 with TRBJ2-6, with a tentative D call TRBD1 (6 bases). Trimming cost V 1 base and J 2 bases, with 15 bases left between them. This CDR3 has 18 residues. Germline CDR1 and CDR2: LNHDA and SQIVND (reference sequence). The CDR3 here is CASSIGGQLITGANVLTF. The CDR3 DNA is TGTGCCAGTAGTATAGGAGGACAGCTGATCACTGGGGCCAACGTCCTGACTTTC. The whole variable domain, filled in from reference TRBV19 and TRBJ2-6, reads DGGITQSPKYLFRKEGQNVTLSCEQNLNHDAMYWYRQDPGQGLRLIYYSQIVNDFQKGDIAEGYSVSREKKESFPLTVTSAQKNPTAFYLCASSIGGQLITGANVLTFGAGSRLTVL.

This sequence joins TRBV11-2 and TRBJ2-3; TRBD1 matches at 9 bases. The CDR3 has 14 amino acids. The germline gives CDR1 SGHAT, CDR2 FQNNGV. V lost 4 bases and J lost 6; bases outside the gene matches: 5. CDR3 nucleotide sequence: TGTGCCAGCAGCTCCTACAGGGGGCTCGATACGCAGTATTTT. It codes for CASSSYRGLDTQYF.

V and J are TRBV2 and TRBJ1-1; D perhaps matches TRBD1 (6 bases). Germline V gene data show CDR1 as SNHLY and CDR2 as FYNNEI. The CDR3 extends over 15 amino acids. The V and J ends lost 5 bases and 8 bases respectively, with 21 bases between them. CDR3 in DNA: TGTGCCAGCAGTCGCCGGACAGATCCCCTTACGGAAGCTTTCTTT. Its protein product is CASSRRTDPLTEAFF.

The chain carries TRBV9 and TRBJ2-7; TRBD2 agrees at 15 bases. The CDR3 is 18 residues long. V lost 1 base to trimming and J lost 2 bases; unmatched junction nucleotides: 7. Germline V gene lookup returns CDR1 SGDLS and CDR2 YYNGEE. Here the CDR3 reads CASSVSVRTSGRAYEQYF. The CDR3 DNA follows: TGTGCCAGCAGCGTAAGTGTTAGGACTAGCGGGAGGGCCTACGAGCAGTACTTC.

This clone was recorded once. Other DNA sequences in this specimen translate into the identical CDR3. This rearrangement joins TRBV5-4 to TRBJ1-1, with TRBD1 matching 8 bases. V trimming: 4 bases; J trimming: 1 base; junction bases outside the gene matches: 3. The CDR3 is 14 residues long. Germline loops: CDR1 SGHNT, CDR2 YYREEE (reference sequence). The CDR3 coding sequence is TGTGCCAGCAGCCCAGGACAGGGGAACACTGAAGCTTTCTTT. It encodes CASSPGQGNTEAFF.

The rearrangement joins TRBV27 to TRBJ2-1, with 9 bases lining up with TRBD1. The CDR3 has 14 residues. CDR1 is MNHEY, CDR2 SMNVEV, per germline (reference sequence). The J segment lost 7 bases and the V segment lost 4 bases, leaving 5 bases of the junction unmatched. DNA of the CDR3: TGTGCCAGCAGTTCCGGGACAGGGCCGAATGAGCAGTTCTTC. This sequence encodes CASSSGTGPNEQFF.

The chain has TRBV19 and TRBJ2-7, with 8 bases fitting TRBD1. V shed 2 bases and J 0 bases; nucleotides not matched to a gene: 3. This CDR3 has 15 amino acids. Germline CDR1 reads LNHDA; CDR2 reads SQIVND (reference sequence). In DNA form, the CDR3 reads TGTGCCAGTAGTATAAGGACAGGGCACTCCTACGAGCAGTACTTC. It specifies CASSIRTGHSYEQYF. Complete variable domain (other parts from reference TRBV19 and TRBJ2-7): DGGITQSPKYLFRKEGQNVTLSCEQNLNHDAMYWYRQDPGQGLRLIYYSQIVNDFQKGDIAEGYSVSREKKESFPLTVTSAQKNPTAFYLCASSIRTGHSYEQYFGPGTRLTVT.

This clone has just a few counts. DNA of the CDR3: TGTGCCAGCAGTTTACTAGGTAGGGAGCAGTACTTC. As protein: CASSLLGREQYF. The V call is TRBV28, the J call TRBJ2-7; no firm D call. Germline V gene lookup returns CDR1 MDHEN and CDR2 SYDVKM. This CDR3 is built from 12 residues. With 2 bases removed from V and 7 bases from J, the gap between germline ends came to 9 bases.

J is TRBJ2-5 and V is TRBV9; D gene uncertain. CDR1 SGDLS and CDR2 YYNGEE come from the germline V gene. The CDR3 length is 15 residues. V was clipped by 2 bases and J by 2 bases, with 13 bases between them. The CDR3 region is CASSVGTRSQETQYF. For the CDR3, the DNA is TGTGCCAGCAGCGTGGGTACTCGGAGTCAAGAGACCCAGTACTTC.

This chain connects TRBV5-4 to TRBJ2-5; 11 bases fit TRBD2. V shed 4 bases and J 2 bases; nucleotides not matched to a gene: 4. The germline V gene encodes CDR1 SGHNT and CDR2 YYREEE (reference sequence). The CDR3 loop spans 15 amino acids. CDR3 sequence (DNA): TGTGCCAGCAGCAGGGGGACTAGCGGACAAGAGACCCAGTACTTC. This sequence encodes CASSRGTSGQETQYF.

The J gene is TRBJ1-2, the V gene TRBV30, with D tentatively TRBD1 (5 bases). Trimming removed 8 bases at V and 6 bases at J, with 13 bases between. This CDR3 spans 11 amino acids. Germline CDR1 and CDR2: GTSNPN and SVGIG (reference sequence). The CDR3 protein is CARNAGHGYTF. CDR3 DNA sequence: TGTGCCCGAAATGCAGGGCATGGCTACACCTTC.

This clone turned up a few times. The genes are TRBV4-2 and TRBJ2-5; 12 bases line up with TRBD2. This CDR3 contains 18 residues. The J segment lost 4 bases and the V segment lost 1 base, leaving 10 bases of the junction unmatched. Germline CDR1 reads LGHNA; CDR2 reads YNFKEQ. The CDR3 DNA follows: TGTGCCAGCAGCCAAGTCCTAGCGGGGGGGCCGAGGGGAGAGACCCAGTACTTC. It specifies CASSQVLAGGPRGETQYF.

This clone showed up just a few times. The chain employs TRBV7-2 and TRBJ1-2, with 12 bases aligning to TRBD1. Germline V gene data show CDR1 as SGHTA and CDR2 as FQGNSA. V shed 2 bases, J shed 7 bases, and the junction held 11 bases outside the gene matches. The CDR3 is made up of 17 amino acids. CDR3 protein: CASSLNRGQGASGGYTF. CDR3 coding DNA: TGTGCCAGCAGCTTAAATCGGGGACAGGGGGCTTCGGGTGGCTACACCTTC.

This clone was picked up a small number of times. The J gene is TRBJ1-1, the V gene TRBV5-6; TRBD1 matches 10 bases. The CDR3 extends over 17 amino acids. Germline V CDR1 and CDR2: SGHDT, YYEEEE. J gave up 0 bases and V 0 bases, and 5 bases lay outside the gene matches. The CDR3 protein is CASSLARQGAMNTEAFF. For the CDR3, the DNA is TGTGCCAGCAGCTTGGCCCGACAGGGGGCCATGAACACTGAAGCTTTCTTT.

The chain recombines TRBV25-1 with TRBJ1-6, with D unresolved. This CDR3 is 13 amino acids long. The germline V and J ends were trimmed by 7 bases and 10 bases, with 14 bases remaining between them. CDR1 is MGHDK, CDR2 SYGVNS, per germline. The CDR3 spells CASTSRAGSPLHF. As DNA, the CDR3 is TGTGCCAGCACTTCCCGGGCGGGGTCACCCCTCCACTTT.

The chain uses TRBV28 and TRBJ2-7, with a tentative D call TRBD1 (5 bases). CDR1 is MDHEN, CDR2 SYDVKM, per germline. The CDR3 has 13 amino acids. V was clipped by 5 bases and J by 3 bases, with 11 bases between them. DNA of the CDR3: TGTGCCAGCAGTGGGGCATCAATCTACGAGCAGTACTTC. Translated, it gives CASSGASIYEQYF.